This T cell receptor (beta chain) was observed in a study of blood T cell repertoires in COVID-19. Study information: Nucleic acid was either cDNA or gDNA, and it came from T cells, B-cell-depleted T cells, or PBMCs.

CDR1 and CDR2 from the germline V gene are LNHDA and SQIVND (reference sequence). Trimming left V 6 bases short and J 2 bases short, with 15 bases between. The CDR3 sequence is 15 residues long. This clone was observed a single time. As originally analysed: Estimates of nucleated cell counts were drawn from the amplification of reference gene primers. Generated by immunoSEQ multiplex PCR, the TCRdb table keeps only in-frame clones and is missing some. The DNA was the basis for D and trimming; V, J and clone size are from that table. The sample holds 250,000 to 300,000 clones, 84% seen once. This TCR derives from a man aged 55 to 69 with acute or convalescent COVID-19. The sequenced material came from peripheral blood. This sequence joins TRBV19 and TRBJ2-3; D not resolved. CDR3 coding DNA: TGTGCCAGTAGCTCCAGCGTTGGGTTCACAGATACGCAGTATTTT. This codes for CASSSSVGFTDTQYF.